This T cell receptor beta chain is drawn from a study of cytomegalovirus exposure and HLA in healthy donors. Study-level background: Early on, a data release was issued that held some 85 million unique TCRs from HLA-typed donors. Study-wide findings and caveats: A later analysis reportedly found that, within productive TCRs, an Asian-associated ancestry cluster had fewer N-insertions than the mean observed across the roughly 700 donors. Sequencing likely produced, as an artifact, a cluster of highly shared sequence variants.

Comment on this clone: Its antigen is still unknown.

The CDR3 totals 13 residues. V lost 6 bases, J lost 4 bases, and 4 bases stayed unmatched. Germline-derived CDR1 and CDR2 are SNHLY and FYNNEI. 13 Jbeta primers and 60 Vbeta primers were used for the PCR. Sequencing was performed with immunoSEQ multiplex PCR; in TCRdb, only in-frame clones are kept and a portion is missing. The sample yields about 150,000 clones, over 70% seen once. This receptor was taken from a young man in good health and CMV-seronegative. Sequencing was done on a sample of PBMCs. The chain combines TRBV2 with TRBJ1-1; 8 bases agree with TRBD1. The CDR3 nucleotides are TGTGCCAGCAGGGACGACAGGGGCACTGAAGCTTTCTTT. Residues: CASRDDRGTEAFF. The full variable domain, rest sourced from reference TRBV2 and TRBJ1-1, is EPEVTQTPSHQVTQMGQEVILRCVPISNHLYFYWYRQILGQKVEFLVSFYNNEISEKSEIFDDQFSVERPDGSNFTLKIRSTKLEDSAMYFCASRDDRGTEAFFGQGTRLTVV.